This T cell receptor (beta chain) is drawn from a study of blood T cell repertoires in COVID-19. At the level of the study: COVID-19 samples, acute and convalescent, were from the United States, Italy and Spain. The cDNA or gDNA used as material had been derived from T cells, B-cell-depleted T cells, or PBMCs.

CDR1 is MDHEN, CDR2 SYDVKM, per germline. V was trimmed by 6 bases and J by 7 bases, leaving 25 bases between them. This CDR3 is 17 amino acids long. Per the study methods: Reference gene primers were amplified, and this amplification served to estimate nucleated cell counts. Clones were sequenced by immunoSEQ multiplex PCR, and TCRdb holds only the in-frame ones, with some missing. The DNA gave D and trimming, while V, J and clone size come from that table. The profile shows approximately 61,000 clones, approximately 80% of them singletons. This TCR was sampled from a human donor in a cohort sampled during active COVID-19. The V call is TRBV28, the J call TRBJ2-4; weak D call: TRBD2 (6 bases). The material sequenced was peripheral blood. In nucleotides, the CDR3 is TGTGCCAGCAGCCCTCGGGACTCCCCCGGACGGATGAACATTCAGTACTTC. It encodes CASSPRDSPGRMNIQYF.